Sequencing of this T cell receptor beta chain was carried out in a study of Ad26.COV2.S vaccination and SARS-CoV-2 variants. Study-level background: The authors gave Ad26.COV2.S intramuscularly, either once or twice 56 days apart.

The treatment is: roughly 19 received Ad26.COV2.S at low or high dose, single or two shots; 5 received placebo; per-sample allocation not given. The samples date from day 63 after the first vaccine or placebo injection. Expression of Wuhan-strain SARS-CoV-2 spike came from the Ad26 vector that formed the vaccine. Profiling relied on immunoSEQ multiplex PCR, and the TCRdb table lists in-frame clones only, not all of them. The sample gives some 350,000 clones, roughly nine tenths of which show up once; around 5.5% is in the top ten. Trimming stripped 6 bases from V and 7 bases from J, with 12 bases between. Germline loops: CDR1 MNHNY, CDR2 SVGAGI (reference sequence). CDR3 length equals 12 residues. Concerning this clone: Its antigen is unidentified.

Study results and limitations: Responses of T cells in total may have been underestimated by the TCR breadth and depth analyses.

The sequence was collected from a person aged 18-60 years who received the Ad26.COV2.S COVID-19 vaccine or a placebo. V gene TRBV6-6 combines with J gene TRBJ1-2; D remains unclear. The sample consisted of peripheral blood, taken in a trial of Ad26.COV2.S vaccine versus placebo. The CDR3, as DNA: TGTGCCAGCAGCCCCGTAGGGAGTGGCTACACCTTC. This codes for CASSPVGSGYTF.